Detailed here is one T cell receptor beta chain. Trimming cost V 2 bases and J 10 bases, with 11 bases left between them. The CDR3 runs to 13 residues. Per the germline V gene, CDR1 is KGHSH and CDR2 is LQKENI. The data were obtained in a study of blood T cell repertoires in COVID-19. About the study: PBMCs, B-cell-depleted T cells, or T cells provided the cDNA or gDNA that made up the material.

Source study methods: The authors estimated nucleated cell counts from reference gene primer amplification. TCRdb's table, derived via immunoSEQ multiplex PCR, lists solely in-frame clones and lacks some. For V, J and clone size, that table is used; D and trimming come from the DNA. The table includes about 230,000 clones, roughly 80% detected once. V and J are TRBV18 and TRBJ1-4, with D perhaps TRBD1 (5 bases). The sample consisted of peripheral blood. The source is a woman between 50 and 59 years old with acute or convalescent COVID-19. The CDR3 is CASSPGRAGKLFF. The CDR3 DNA reads TGTGCCAGCTCACCAGGCAGGGCTGGAAAACTGTTTTTT.